A single sample gave rise to the 13 T cell receptor beta chains below, sequenced in a study of identical twins. Via MiXCR, TCRdb re-called the 5' RACE reads, giving one row per CDR3 protein. The sample has hundreds of thousands of distinct CDR3 sequences, 6% to 9% seen once. The data also belong to a second study, concerning yellow fever vaccine responses in identical twins.

Sequencing was done on a sample of memory (CD45RO+) T cells sorted from blood. These receptors were taken from a woman under 30 in good health.

The CDR3 DNA sequence: TGTGCCAGCAGCTTAGCTGGTGTTGGAACTAATGAAAAACTGTTTTTT. This encodes CASSLAGVGTNEKLFF. The rearrangement joins TRBV7-2 to TRBJ1-4; D is unresolved. V was clipped by 0 bases and J by 1 base, with 9 bases between them. Germline V gene lookup returns CDR1 SGHTA and CDR2 FQGNSA. The CDR3 runs 16 residues.

There are a few counts of this clonotype. The rearrangement links TRBV4-2 to TRBJ1-1; no firm D call. Germline V gene sequence: CDR1 LGHNA, CDR2 YNFKEQ. V was shortened by 1 base and J by 0 bases, with 21 bases between the two germline ends. This CDR3 is 19 amino acids long. The CDR3 DNA follows: TGTGCCAGCAGCCAAGGGGAGAGTACGGGCTTAGGGTTGAACACTGAAGCTTTCTTT. Protein: CASSQGESTGLGLNTEAFF.

This clonotype appeared a few times. The chain combines TRBV6-5 with TRBJ2-7, with TRBD2 identical over 10 bases. After removal of 0 bases from V and 2 bases from J, the junction contained 1 base not matched to a gene. The CDR3 is made up of 15 amino acids. Germline assignment: CDR1 MNHEY and CDR2 SVGAGI. The CDR3 loop is CASSYSAGGPYEQYF. The CDR3 DNA reads as TGTGCCAGCAGTTACTCAGCGGGAGGGCCCTACGAGCAGTACTTC.

There are many counts of this clonotype. The chain has TRBV10-3 and TRBJ2-3; either TRBD1 or TRBD2 may supply D (7 bases each). The CDR3 covers 15 residues. CDR1 is ENHRY, CDR2 SYGVKD, per germline. The ends were cut back, 4 bases at V and 2 bases at J, with 13 bases in the middle. In DNA, the CDR3 is TGTGCCATCAGTGTGCAGGGGGGGAACACAGATACGCAGTATTTT. It translates to CAISVQGGNTDTQYF.

This clonotype was detected many times. The J gene is TRBJ2-2, the V gene TRBV7-2; 8 bases are a match to TRBD2. Germline CDR1 SGHTA, CDR2 FQGNSA. Unmatched junction bases numbered 6, after V lost 1 base and J lost 5 bases. The CDR3 contains 16 residues. This CDR3 is CASSLGGLVPTGELFF. The CDR3 bases are TGTGCCAGCAGCTTAGGGGGACTAGTCCCAACCGGGGAGCTGTTTTTT.

This clonotype was recorded many times. This chain connects TRBV12-3 or TRBV12-4 to TRBJ1-1; possible D gene TRBD1, 6 bases. V was cut by 6 bases and J by 2 bases, with 19 bases left in between. The CDR3 is made up of 16 amino acids. Written as DNA, the CDR3 is TGTGCCAGCAGACTCCTGTTTGACAGGCTAAACACTGAAGCTTTCTTT. It translates to CASRLLFDRLNTEAFF.

The V gene is TRBV6-2 or TRBV6-3, the J gene TRBJ2-1; D unresolved. Germline-derived CDR1 and CDR2 are MNHEY and SVGEGT. The V gene lost 2 bases and the J gene lost 6 bases, with 14 bases spanning the gap. The CDR3 has 15 residues. CDR3 sequence reads: CASSYGLPARNEQFF. The CDR3 region has the DNA TGTGCCAGCAGTTACGGTTTGCCGGCCCGCAATGAGCAGTTCTTC.

The chain is built from TRBV7-8 and TRBJ2-7; D is ambiguous. The CDR3 contains 14 residues. Deletions cut 1 base from V and 9 bases from J, with 16 bases between. The germline V gene has CDR1 SGHVS and CDR2 FQNEAQ. The chain's CDR3 is CASSLGSGPTRQYF. DNA of the CDR3: TGTGCCAGCAGCTTAGGGTCAGGCCCTACGAGGCAGTACTTC.

This clonotype was seen a few times. The genes are TRBV6-1 and TRBJ2-1, with TRBD2 identical over 13 bases. V gave up 6 bases and J gave up 4 bases; unmatched junction bases: 3. From germline, CDR1 is MNHNS and CDR2 SASEGT. CDR3 length: 15 residues. As DNA, the CDR3 is TGTGCCAGCAGGAGACTAGCGGGGGGATACAATGAGCAGTTCTTC. Translation gives CASRRLAGGYNEQFF.

The chain is built from TRBV11-3 and TRBJ2-1; a weak D match, TRBD1 (6 bases). This CDR3 region has 13 residues. With 0 bases removed from V and 8 bases from J, the gap between germline ends came to 8 bases. Germline CDR1 SGHNT, CDR2 YENEEA. The CDR3 protein is CASSLEGAHEQFF. CDR3 DNA: TGTGCCAGCAGCTTAGAGGGGGCCCATGAGCAGTTCTTC.

The chain carries TRBV30 and TRBJ2-1; D remains unclear. CDR1 and CDR2 (germline): GTSNPN, SVGIG (reference sequence). CDR3 length: 13 residues. V lost 0 bases and J 7 bases, leaving 10 bases between the germline ends. CDR3 protein: CAWSVSWLNEQFF. The CDR3 nucleotides read TGTGCCTGGAGTGTATCCTGGCTTAATGAGCAGTTCTTC. The entire variable domain, with the rest obtained from reference TRBV30 and TRBJ2-1, is as follows: SQTIHQWPATLVQPVGSPLSLECTVEGTSNPNLYWYRQAAGRGLQLLFYSVGIGQISSEVPQNLSASRPQDRQFILSSKKLLLSDSGFYLCAWSVSWLNEQFFGPGTRLTVL.

The chain has TRBV11-1 and TRBJ2-7; either TRBD1 or TRBD2 may fit D (6 bases each). The V and J ends lost 4 bases and 3 bases respectively, with 19 bases between them. Germline V gene lookup returns CDR1 SGHAT and CDR2 FQDESV (reference sequence). The CDR3 contains 16 residues. DNA of the CDR3: TGTGCCAGCAGCTCCCCCACCGGGGGCCCAGACTACGAGCAGTACTTC. Encoded protein: CASSSPTGGPDYEQYF.

The rearrangement uses TRBV4-1 and TRBJ2-7; 9 bases match TRBD1. This CDR3 is 15 amino acids long. Germline V CDR1 and CDR2: MGHRA, YSYEKL. V lost 2 bases and J lost 2; bases outside the gene matches: 4. CDR3 coding DNA: TGCGCCAGCAGCCAAACCGGGACAGGGCCCTACGAGCAGTACTTC. Translation gives CASSQTGTGPYEQYF.